The 19 T cell receptor beta chains presented below share a single source sample, sequenced in a study of beta chain features in type 1 diabetes. Every isolated RNA sample was fully reverse transcribed, so sequencing captured expressed TCRB transcripts. Sequencing was performed with immunoSEQ multiplex PCR; in TCRdb, only in-frame clones are kept and a portion is missing. The sample lists under 200,000 clones; 8% to 9.5% were seen once. No cognate antigen is known for these TCRs. Notes on the study in general: All four CD4+ subsets of Type 1 diabetes patients contained TCRB CDR3s that were moderately but significantly shorter.

Sequences were obtained from central memory CD4+ T cells from blood. The receptors derive from a woman younger than 30 with type 1 diabetes.

This chain joins TRBV7-2 and TRBJ2-2; 11 positions match TRBD2. Germline V lookup: CDR1 SGHTA, CDR2 FQGNSA. V lost 5 bases and J lost 4; bases outside the gene matches: 3. The CDR3 sequence is 15 residues long. As DNA, the CDR3 is TGTGCCAGCAGCCGGGGACTAGCGGCCACCGGGGAGCTGTTTTTT. Translating it yields CASSRGLAATGELFF.

The table lists this clone with many counts. Other DNA sequences in this specimen translate into the identical CDR3. V and J are TRBV7-2 and TRBJ2-7, with D tentatively TRBD2 (6 bases). The CDR3 is made up of 14 amino acids. The V end was cut by 5 bases, the J end by 3 bases, with 14 bases between. CDR1 is SGHTA, CDR2 FQGNSA, per germline. The CDR3: CASSLGPGVYEQYF. The CDR3 DNA reads TGTGCCAGCAGCCTAGGGCCGGGGGTCTACGAGCAGTACTTC.

In nucleotides, the CDR3 is TGTGCCAGTCGGGGGGAGGATAGCAATCAGCCCCAGCATTTT. Residues: CASRGEDSNQPQHF. The genes are TRBV19 and TRBJ1-5; D possibly corresponds to TRBD1 (5 bases). Trimming cost V 8 bases and J 0 bases, with 11 bases left between them. CDR1 and CDR2 (germline): LNHDA, SQIVND (reference sequence). The CDR3 consists of 14 residues. Supplemented by reference TRBV19 and TRBJ1-5, the full variable domain reads DGGITQSPKYLFRKEGQNVTLSCEQNLNHDAMYWYRQDPGQGLRLIYYSQIVNDFQKGDIAEGYSVSREKKESFPLTVTSAQKNPTAFYLCASRGEDSNQPQHFGDGTRLSIL.

This clone was observed a few times. The rearrangement joins TRBV2 to TRBJ1-2, with D possibly being TRBD1 (5 bases). V lost 7 bases and J 8 bases, leaving 23 bases between the germline ends. CDR1 SNHLY and CDR2 FYNNEI come from the germline V gene. The CDR3 loop spans 15 amino acids. The CDR3 loop is CASTLTEGRVEGYTF. In nucleotides, the CDR3 is TGTGCCAGCACCCTGACGGAAGGCAGGGTCGAAGGCTACACCTTC.

This clone was counted a few times. CDR3 nucleotide sequence: TGTGCCAGCAGTTTACTTGCAGATACGCAGTATTTT. This encodes CASSLLADTQYF. The genes are TRBV28 and TRBJ2-3; D is undetermined. Germline V gene lookup returns CDR1 MDHEN and CDR2 SYDVKM. The CDR3 loop spans 12 amino acids. Trimming took off 2 bases at V and 4 bases at J, with 4 bases between the two ends.

The chain joins TRBV7-9 to TRBJ1-1; 7 positions agree with TRBD1. The germline V gene has CDR1 SEHNR and CDR2 FQNEAQ (reference sequence). J was trimmed by 10 bases and V by 5 bases; bases with no gene match: 7. The CDR3 has 12 residues. The CDR3 reads CASSQGQVGAFF. The CDR3 coding sequence is TGTGCCAGCAGCCAAGGACAGGTCGGAGCTTTCTTT. Complete variable domain (other parts from reference TRBV7-9 and TRBJ1-1): DTGVSQNPRHKITKRGQNVTFRCDPISEHNRLYWYRQTLGQGPEFLTYFQNEAQLEKSRLLSDRFSAERPKGSFSTLEIQRTEQGDSAMYLCASSQGQVGAFFGQGTRLTVV.

This clone was seen more than once but under ten times. The gene calls are TRBV27 and TRBJ2-6; 9 nucleotides match TRBD1. J gave up 0 bases and V 5 bases, and 8 bases lay outside the gene matches. This CDR3 contains 18 residues. The germline CDR1 and CDR2 sequences are MNHEY and SMNVEV (reference sequence). The CDR3, as DNA: TGTGCCAGCAGTGCCAGGACAGGGGTGGTCTCTGGGGCCAACGTCCTGACTTTC. It codes for CASSARTGVVSGANVLTF.

The CDR3 DNA reads TGTGCCAGCAGACTCGGCAATCAGCCCCAGCATTTT. This gives the protein CASRLGNQPQHF. The rearrangement uses TRBV28 and TRBJ1-5; D remains ambiguous. Trimming took off 6 bases at V and 2 bases at J, with 5 bases between the two ends. There are 12 residues in the CDR3. CDR1 and CDR2 (germline): MDHEN, SYDVKM.

This clone was seen a few times. The chain combines TRBV7-2 with TRBJ1-6, with D unresolved. Trimming took off 1 base at V and 2 bases at J, with 9 bases between the two ends. CDR1 is SGHTA, CDR2 FQGNSA, per germline. CDR3 size: 16 residues. The CDR3 loop is CASSLEWSAYNSPLHF. The CDR3 bases are TGTGCCAGCAGCTTAGAGTGGTCAGCCTATAATTCACCCCTCCACTTT. Full variable domain (remainder filled in from reference TRBV7-2 and TRBJ1-6): GAGVSQSPSNKVTEKGKDVELRCDPISGHTALYWYRQSLGQGLEFLIYFQGNSAPDKSGLPSDRFSAERTGGSVSTLTIQRTQQEDSAVYLCASSLEWSAYNSPLHFGNGTRLTVT.

This clone turned up a few times. The rearrangement uses TRBV28 and TRBJ1-5, with unresolved D. CDR1 MDHEN and CDR2 SYDVKM come from the germline V gene. This CDR3 is built from 12 residues. The germline V and J ends were trimmed by 3 bases and 8 bases, with 8 bases remaining between them. CDR3 in amino acids: CASSLSGEPQHF. The CDR3 bases are TGTGCCAGCAGTTTGAGCGGGGAGCCCCAGCATTTT.

This clone was picked up a small number of times. This chain connects TRBV29-1 to TRBJ2-3; the match to TRBD2 covers 8 bases. From germline, CDR1 is SQVTM and CDR2 ANQGSEA. The trim removed 4 bases at V and 2 bases at J, leaving 2 bases unmatched. The CDR3 has 13 residues. The DNA of the CDR3 is TGCAGCGTTGTACTAGCGGACACAGATACGCAGTATTTT. This encodes CSVVLADTDTQYF.

The sample holds a few counts of this clone. The rearrangement uses TRBV2 and TRBJ2-7, with 9 bases identical to TRBD1. V lost 6 bases, J lost 6 bases, and 0 bases stayed unmatched. This CDR3 comprises 11 residues. Germline V lookup: CDR1 SNHLY, CDR2 FYNNEI. CDR3 in DNA: TGTGCCAGCAGGGGACAGGGCGAGCAGTACTTC. Its protein product is CASRGQGEQYF.

This chain links TRBV28 with TRBJ2-3, with 10 bases matching TRBD2. The CDR3 has 15 residues. From germline, CDR1 is MDHEN and CDR2 SYDVKM. V dropped 3 bases and J dropped 3; count of bases not matched to a gene: 3. CDR3 coding DNA: TGTGCCAGCAGTTTGGGGGGACTAGCGACAGATACGCAGTATTTT. Translation gives CASSLGGLATDTQYF.

This clone was counted only a few times. Other DNA sequences within the sample encode an identical CDR3. The chain is built from TRBV7-2 and TRBJ2-7, with a weak D call TRBD1 (6 bases). Deletions cut 5 bases from V and 4 bases from J, with 15 bases between. The CDR3 has 14 amino acids. Germline loops: CDR1 SGHTA, CDR2 FQGNSA. The CDR3 reads CASSLWGQGYEQYF. The CDR3, as DNA: TGTGCCAGCAGCCTCTGGGGTCAGGGGTACGAGCAGTACTTC.

This clone was counted between two and nine times. The V call is TRBV19, the J call TRBJ2-6, with TRBD1 as a possible D gene (6 bases). Germline V CDR1 and CDR2: LNHDA, SQIVND (reference sequence). The CDR3 runs to 13 residues. The ends were cut back, 9 bases at V and 1 base at J, with 7 bases in the middle. The CDR3 DNA reads TGTGCCAGCGGACAGTCTGGGGCCAACGTCCTGACTTTC. Its protein is CASGQSGANVLTF. The full variable domain, its missing parts supplied by reference TRBV19 and TRBJ2-6, is DGGITQSPKYLFRKEGQNVTLSCEQNLNHDAMYWYRQDPGQGLRLIYYSQIVNDFQKGDIAEGYSVSREKKESFPLTVTSAQKNPTAFYLCASGQSGANVLTFGAGSRLTVL.

There are a few counts of this clone. This chain uses TRBV27 with TRBJ2-7, with 7 positions matching TRBD2. This CDR3 is 15 amino acids long. V lost 8 bases, J lost 1 base, and 11 bases stayed unmatched. Germline V lookup: CDR1 MNHEY, CDR2 SMNVEV (reference sequence). CDR3 sequence (DNA): TGTGCCAGCTCGGCGCGATGGGGGGGATCCTACGAGCAGTACTTC. Translation: CASSARWGGSYEQYF.

The V call is TRBV6-6, the J call TRBJ1-1, with 7 bases aligning to TRBD1. Per the germline V gene, CDR1 is MNHNY and CDR2 is SVGAGI (reference sequence). J gave up 1 base and V 10 bases, and 9 bases lay outside the gene matches. The CDR3 contains 14 residues. The CDR3 spells CAIRLTGTNTEAFF. The CDR3 nucleotides are TGTGCCATCAGATTGACAGGGACGAACACTGAAGCTTTCTTT.

The chain recombines TRBV5-6 with TRBJ2-7, with D maybe TRBD2 (5 bases). Germline V gives CDR1 SGHDT, CDR2 YYEEEE. CDR3 length: 13 amino acids. Trimming removed 4 bases from V and 5 bases from J, with 13 bases in between. In nucleotides, the CDR3 is TGTGCCAGCAGCCGGCGGGCCGGCGACGAGCAGTACTTC. Protein sequence: CASSRRAGDEQYF.

This clone was detected only a few times. V gene TRBV9 combines with J gene TRBJ1-2; 8 bases are shared with TRBD1. The germline V gene encodes CDR1 SGDLS and CDR2 YYNGEE. V trimming: 4 bases; J trimming: 7 bases; junction bases outside the gene matches: 9. The CDR3 contains 14 residues. CDR3 nucleotides: TGTGCCAGCAGCCCCTCGAGACAGGGGATTGGCTACACCTTC. As protein: CASSPSRQGIGYTF.